This T cell receptor (beta chain) appears in the sequencing data of a study of cytomegalovirus exposure and HLA in healthy donors. The PCR was carried out with 60 Vbeta primers and 13 Jbeta primers. Clones were read by immunoSEQ multiplex PCR, and TCRdb kept only the in-frame ones, dropping some. The data hold under 100,000 clones, with about 74% observed a single time. Trimming took off 3 bases at V and 0 bases at J, with 5 bases between the two ends. This CDR3 region has 13 residues. Germline loops: CDR1 MNHEY, CDR2 SMNVEV (reference sequence). This chain connects TRBV27 to TRBJ1-2, with D hard to call. The sequencing input was PBMCs. The origin of this receptor is a man aged 35-49 years in good health and CMV-seronegative. CDR3 in amino acids: CASSLGANYGYTF. CDR3 nucleotides: TGTGCCAGCAGTTTGGGAGCTAACTATGGCTACACCTTC.